This T cell receptor beta chain was found in a study of cytomegalovirus exposure and HLA in healthy donors. Study-level results: In an earlier analysis, in approximately 570 donors, most V segments appeared productive either ~90% or ~30% of the time.

PCR primers comprised 60 Vbeta and 13 Jbeta primers. Produced via immunoSEQ multiplex PCR; TCRdb's table is partial and in-frame only. This sample has some 150,000 clones; around 82% occur once, and the top ten carry around 7%. A word on this clone: As yet, its antigen is unknown.

The sequenced sample was PBMCs. The sequence derives from a woman aged 45 to 65 in good health and CMV-seropositive.

In DNA form, the CDR3 reads TGCGCCAGCAGCTTGGATGGCGGGGCCCGCTACAATGAGCAGTTCTTC. It codes for CASSLDGGARYNEQFF. The genes are TRBV5-1 and TRBJ2-1, with a weak D call TRBD2 (6 bases). V was trimmed by 0 bases and J by 3 bases, leaving 13 bases between them. Per germline, CDR1 SGHRS and CDR2 YFSETQ. The CDR3 sequence is 16 residues long. The complete variable domain, with remaining parts taken from reference TRBV5-1 and TRBJ2-1, reads KAGVTQTPRYLIKTRGQQVTLSCSPISGHRSVSWYQQTPGQGLQFLFEYFSETQRNKGNFPGRFSGRQFSNSRSEMNVSTLELGDSALYLCASSLDGGARYNEQFFGPGTRLTVL.